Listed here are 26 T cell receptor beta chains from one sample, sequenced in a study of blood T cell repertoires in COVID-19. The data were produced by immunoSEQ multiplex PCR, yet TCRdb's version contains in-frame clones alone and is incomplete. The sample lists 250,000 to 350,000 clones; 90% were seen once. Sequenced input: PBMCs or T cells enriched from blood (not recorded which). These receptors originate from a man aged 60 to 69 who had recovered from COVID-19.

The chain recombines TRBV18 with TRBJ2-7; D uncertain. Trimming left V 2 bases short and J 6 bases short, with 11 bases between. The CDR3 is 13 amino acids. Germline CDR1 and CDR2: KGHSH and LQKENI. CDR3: CASSPKAGSEQYF. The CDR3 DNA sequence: TGTGCCAGCTCACCAAAGGCAGGAAGCGAGCAGTACTTC. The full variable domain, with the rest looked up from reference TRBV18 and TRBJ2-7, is NAGVMQNPRHLVRRRGQEARLRCSPMKGHSHVYWYRQLPEEGLKFMVYLQKENIIDESGMPKERFSAEFPKEGPSILRIQQVVRGDSAAYFCASSPKAGSEQYFGPGTRLTVT.

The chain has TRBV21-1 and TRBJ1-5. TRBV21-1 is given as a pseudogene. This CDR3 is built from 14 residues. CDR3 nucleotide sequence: TGTGCCAGCAGCCCCCCGTCCCGGGGACAGCCCCAGCATTTT. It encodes CASSPPSRGQPQHF.

This CDR3 reads CASSQEKANQETQYF. CDR3 nucleotide sequence: TGCGCCAGCAGCCAAGAAAAAGCTAACCAAGAGACCCAGTACTTC. V gene TRBV4-1 combines with J gene TRBJ2-5; no clear D. The CDR3 spans 15 residues. Trimming took off 0 bases at V and 0 bases at J, with 8 bases between the two ends. The germline gives CDR1 MGHRA, CDR2 YSYEKL.

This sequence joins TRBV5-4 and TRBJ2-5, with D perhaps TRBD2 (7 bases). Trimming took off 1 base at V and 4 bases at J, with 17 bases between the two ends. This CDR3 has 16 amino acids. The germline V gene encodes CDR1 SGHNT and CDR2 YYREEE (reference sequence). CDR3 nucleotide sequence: TGTGCCAGCAGCTTGCAACGGGGGGCAGGAGGAGAGACCCAGTACTTC. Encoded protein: CASSLQRGAGGETQYF.

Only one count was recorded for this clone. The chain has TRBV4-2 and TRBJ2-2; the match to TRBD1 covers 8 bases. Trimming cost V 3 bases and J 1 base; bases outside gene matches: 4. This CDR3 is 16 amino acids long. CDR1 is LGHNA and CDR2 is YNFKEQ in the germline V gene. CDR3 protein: CASSQTGTGNTGELFF. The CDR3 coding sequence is TGTGCCAGCAGCCAGACCGGGACAGGGAACACCGGGGAGCTGTTTTTT.

The CDR3 loop reads CASSQSGELFF. The CDR3 DNA sequence: TGTGCCAGCAGTCAATCCGGGGAGCTGTTTTTT. This chain connects TRBV6-2 or TRBV6-3 to TRBJ2-2; no firm D call. CDR1 and CDR2 from the germline V gene are MNHEY and SVGEGT. CDR3 length equals 11 residues. With 5 bases removed from V and 6 bases from J, the gap between germline ends came to 4 bases.

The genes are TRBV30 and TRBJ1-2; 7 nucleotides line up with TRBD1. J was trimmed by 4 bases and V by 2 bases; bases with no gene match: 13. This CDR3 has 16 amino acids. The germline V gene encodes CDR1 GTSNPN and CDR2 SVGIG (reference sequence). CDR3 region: CAWSSGGFSAGYGYTF. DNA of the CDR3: TGTGCCTGGAGTTCAGGGGGGTTCAGTGCGGGCTATGGCTACACCTTC. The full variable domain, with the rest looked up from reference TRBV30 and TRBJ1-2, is SQTIHQWPATLVQPVGSPLSLECTVEGTSNPNLYWYRQAAGRGLQLLFYSVGIGQISSEVPQNLSASRPQDRQFILSSKKLLLSDSGFYLCAWSSGGFSAGYGYTFGSGTRLTVV.

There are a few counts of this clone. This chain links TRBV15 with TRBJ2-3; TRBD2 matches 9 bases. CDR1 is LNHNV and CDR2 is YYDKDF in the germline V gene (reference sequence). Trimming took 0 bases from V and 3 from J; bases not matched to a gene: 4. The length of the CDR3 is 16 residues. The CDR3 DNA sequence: TGTGCCACCAGCAGAGATCCGGCGGGGGGGACAGATACGCAGTATTTT. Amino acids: CATSRDPAGGTDTQYF.

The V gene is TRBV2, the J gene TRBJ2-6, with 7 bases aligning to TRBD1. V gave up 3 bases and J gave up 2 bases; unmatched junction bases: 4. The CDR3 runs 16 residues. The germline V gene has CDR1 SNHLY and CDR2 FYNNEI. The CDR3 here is CASSENRGAGANVLTF. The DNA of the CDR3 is TGTGCCAGCAGTGAGAACAGGGGAGCTGGGGCCAACGTCCTGACTTTC.

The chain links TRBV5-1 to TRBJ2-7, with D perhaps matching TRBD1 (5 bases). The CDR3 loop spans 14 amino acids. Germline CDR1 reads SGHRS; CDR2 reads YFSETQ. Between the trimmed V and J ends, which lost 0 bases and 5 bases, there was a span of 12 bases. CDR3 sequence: CASSLGRSRDEQYF. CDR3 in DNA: TGCGCCAGCAGCTTGGGACGCTCCAGGGACGAGCAGTACTTC.

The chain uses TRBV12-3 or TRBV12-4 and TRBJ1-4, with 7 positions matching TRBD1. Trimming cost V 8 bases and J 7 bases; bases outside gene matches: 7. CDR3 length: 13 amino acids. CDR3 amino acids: CASRRGLGEKLFF. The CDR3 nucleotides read TGTGCCAGCCGAAGGGGGCTTGGTGAAAAACTGTTTTTT.

The CDR3 region is CASSSDRDEQYF. Here the CDR3 DNA reads TGTGCCAGCAGCTCGGACAGAGACGAGCAGTACTTC. V usage is TRBV11-2 and J usage is TRBJ2-7, with a possible D match to TRBD1 (6 bases). Trimming removed 4 bases at V and 5 bases at J, with 9 bases between. Germline values: CDR1 SGHAT, CDR2 FQNNGV. The CDR3 is made up of 12 amino acids.

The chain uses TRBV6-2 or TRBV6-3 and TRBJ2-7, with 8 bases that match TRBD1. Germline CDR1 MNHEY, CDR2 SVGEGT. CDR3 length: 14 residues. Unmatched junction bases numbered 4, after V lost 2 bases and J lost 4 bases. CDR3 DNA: TGTGCCAGCAGTTACGGGCAGGGGGCATACGAGCAGTACTTC. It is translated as CASSYGQGAYEQYF.

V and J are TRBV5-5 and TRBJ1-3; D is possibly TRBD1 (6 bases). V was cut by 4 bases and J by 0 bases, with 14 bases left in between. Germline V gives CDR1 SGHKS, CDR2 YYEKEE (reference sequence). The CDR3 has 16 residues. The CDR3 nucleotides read TGTGCCAGCAGCCGCTCGACAGGTTTCTCTGGAAACACCATATATTTT. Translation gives CASSRSTGFSGNTIYF. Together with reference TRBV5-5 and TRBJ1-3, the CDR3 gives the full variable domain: DAGVTQSPTHLIKTRGQQVTLRCSPISGHKSVSWYQQVLGQGPQFIFQYYEKEERGRGNFPDRFSARQFPNYSSELNVNALLLGDSALYLCASSRSTGFSGNTIYFGEGSWLTVV.

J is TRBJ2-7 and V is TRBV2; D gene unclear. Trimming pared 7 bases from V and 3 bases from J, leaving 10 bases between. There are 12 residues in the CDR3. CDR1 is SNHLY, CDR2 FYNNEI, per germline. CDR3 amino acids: CASTPQVYEQYF. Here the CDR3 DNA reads TGTGCCAGCACCCCGCAGGTCTACGAGCAGTACTTC.

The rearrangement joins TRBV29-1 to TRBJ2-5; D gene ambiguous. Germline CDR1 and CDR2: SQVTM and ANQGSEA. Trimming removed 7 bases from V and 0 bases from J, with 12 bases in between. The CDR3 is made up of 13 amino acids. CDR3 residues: CSAQLMYQETQYF. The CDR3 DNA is TGCAGCGCTCAACTTATGTACCAAGAGACCCAGTACTTC.

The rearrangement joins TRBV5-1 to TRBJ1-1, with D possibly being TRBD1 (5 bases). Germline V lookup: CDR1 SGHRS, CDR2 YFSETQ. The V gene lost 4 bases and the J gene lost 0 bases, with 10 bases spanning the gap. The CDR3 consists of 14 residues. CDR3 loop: CASSNTGVNTEAFF. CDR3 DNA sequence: TGCGCCAGCAGCAATACAGGAGTGAACACTGAAGCTTTCTTT.

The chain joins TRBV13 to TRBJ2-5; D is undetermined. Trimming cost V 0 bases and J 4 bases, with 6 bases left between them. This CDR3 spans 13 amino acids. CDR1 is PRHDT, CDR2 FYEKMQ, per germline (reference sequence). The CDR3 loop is CASSLGQVETQYF. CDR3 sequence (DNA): TGTGCCAGCAGCTTAGGCCAGGTAGAGACCCAGTACTTC. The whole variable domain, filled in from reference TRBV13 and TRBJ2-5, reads AAGVIQSPRHLIKEKRETATLKCYPIPRHDTVYWYQQGPGQDPQFLISFYEKMQSDKGSIPDRFSAQQFSDYHSELNMSSLELGDSALYFCASSLGQVETQYFGPGTRLLVL.

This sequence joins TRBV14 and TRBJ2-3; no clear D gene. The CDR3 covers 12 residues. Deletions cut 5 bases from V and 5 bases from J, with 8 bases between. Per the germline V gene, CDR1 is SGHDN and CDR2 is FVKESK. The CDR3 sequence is CASSYARDTQYF. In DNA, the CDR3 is TGTGCCAGCAGCTACGCGAGAGATACGCAGTATTTT. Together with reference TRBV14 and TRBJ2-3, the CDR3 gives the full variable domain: EAGVTQFPSHSVIEKGQTVTLRCDPISGHDNLYWYRRVMGKEIKFLLHFVKESKQDESGMPNNRFLAERTGGTYSTLKVQPAELEDSGVYFCASSYARDTQYFGPGTRLTVL.

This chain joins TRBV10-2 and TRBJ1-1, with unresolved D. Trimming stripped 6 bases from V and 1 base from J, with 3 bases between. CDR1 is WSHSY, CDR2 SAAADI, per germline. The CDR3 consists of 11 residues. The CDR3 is CASRQNTEAFF. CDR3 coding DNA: TGCGCCAGCAGACAGAACACTGAAGCTTTCTTT.

The CDR3 here is CASSREGQGRGNLYGYTF. In DNA, the CDR3 is TGTGCCAGTAGCCGAGAGGGACAGGGGAGAGGGAACCTCTATGGCTACACCTTC. The chain has TRBV19 and TRBJ1-2, with 10 bases identical to TRBD1. The CDR3 has 18 amino acids. With 6 bases clipped from V and 4 bases from J, the junction kept 17 bases outside the gene matches. CDR1 is LNHDA, CDR2 SQIVND, per germline (reference sequence). The full variable domain, its missing parts supplied by reference TRBV19 and TRBJ1-2, is DGGITQSPKYLFRKEGQNVTLSCEQNLNHDAMYWYRQDPGQGLRLIYYSQIVNDFQKGDIAEGYSVSREKKESFPLTVTSAQKNPTAFYLCASSREGQGRGNLYGYTFGSGTRLTVV.

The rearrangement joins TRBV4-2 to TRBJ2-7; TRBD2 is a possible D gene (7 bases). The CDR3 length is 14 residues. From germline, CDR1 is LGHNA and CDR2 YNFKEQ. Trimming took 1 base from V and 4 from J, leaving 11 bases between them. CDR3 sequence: CASSQGGGGYEQYF. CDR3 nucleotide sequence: TGTGCCAGCAGCCAAGGAGGGGGGGGGTACGAGCAGTACTTC.

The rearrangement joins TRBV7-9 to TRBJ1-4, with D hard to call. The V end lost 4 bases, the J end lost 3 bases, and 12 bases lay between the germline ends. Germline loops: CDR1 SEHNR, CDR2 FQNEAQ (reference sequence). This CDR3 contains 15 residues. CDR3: CASSSGIPANEKLFF. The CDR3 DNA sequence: TGTGCCAGCAGCTCGGGGATCCCAGCTAATGAAAAACTGTTTTTT.

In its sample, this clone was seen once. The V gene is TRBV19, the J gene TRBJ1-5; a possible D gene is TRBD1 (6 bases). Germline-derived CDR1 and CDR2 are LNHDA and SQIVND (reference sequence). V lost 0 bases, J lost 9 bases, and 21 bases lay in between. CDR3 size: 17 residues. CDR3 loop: CASSIDPPGLGGLPQHF. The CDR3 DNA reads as TGTGCCAGTAGTATAGATCCCCCGGGGCTTGGGGGCCTGCCCCAGCATTTT.

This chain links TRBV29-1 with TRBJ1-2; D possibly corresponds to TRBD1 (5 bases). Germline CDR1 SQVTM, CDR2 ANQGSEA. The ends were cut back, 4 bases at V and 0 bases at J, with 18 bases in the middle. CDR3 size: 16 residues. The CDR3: CSVVSRVNPSNYGYTF. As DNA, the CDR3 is TGCAGCGTTGTTAGCAGGGTTAATCCCTCTAACTATGGCTACACCTTC.

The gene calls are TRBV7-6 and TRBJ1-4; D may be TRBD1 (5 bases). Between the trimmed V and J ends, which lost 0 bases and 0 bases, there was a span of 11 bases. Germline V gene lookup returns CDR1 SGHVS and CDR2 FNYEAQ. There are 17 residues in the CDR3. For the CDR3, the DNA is TGTGCCAGCAGCTTAGCAGGGGAAGGAGCAACTAATGAAAAACTGTTTTTT. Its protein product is CASSLAGEGATNEKLFF.